The clone carrying this TCR beta chain was seen many times. As yet, its antigen is unknown. The CDR3 covers 16 residues. CDR1 and CDR2 (germline): MGHRA, YSYEKL. Trimming took off 1 base at V and 0 bases at J, with 10 bases between the two ends. This record belongs to a study of identical twins. A template switching step contributed a universal primer site, while unique molecular identifiers were present in the cDNA. TCRdb analysed the 5' RACE reads with MiXCR anew, one entry per CDR3 protein. The repertoire consists of about 300,000 distinct CDR3 sequences, with more than 9% occurring once and the leading ten covering around 7.8%. Broader study findings: Rather than following the same donors, the conclusions depended on cross-sectional statistical analysis.

Donors were all healthy Caucasians. Another study also made use of these data, one on yellow fever vaccine responses in identical twins.

The gene calls are TRBV4-1 and TRBJ1-5; unclear D gene. The sequenced material came from CD8+ T cells sorted from blood. The sequence was collected from a woman between 18 and 29 years old in good health. The CDR3 here is CASSQGRAHSNQPQHF. The DNA of the CDR3 is TGCGCCAGCAGCCAAGGTAGGGCCCATAGCAATCAGCCCCAGCATTTT.